This section outlines one TCR beta chain sequence together with its context. Its antigen is currently unknown. The table came from immunoSEQ multiplex PCR; TCRdb's copy has only in-frame clones and leaves some out. The table records over 65,000 clones, 75% to 90% of them present only once. The data were taken from a study of OX40 agonist ivuxolimab in advanced cancers. Study context: Participants, 70% to 90% male, averaged around 64 years of age, ranging from roughly 23 to 80.

Whole-study findings and limits: The study did not work out the antigen specificity of the expanded peripheral T cells. At 0.1 to 3.0 mg/kg and by week 6, CD4+ and CD8+ T cells in the blood had expanded clonally.

The sequenced sample was CD4+ or CD8+ T cells sorted from blood, obtained in a trial of the OX40 agonist ivuxolimab. This clonotype was obtained from an adult with an advanced solid tumor such as melanoma, head and neck, liver or kidney cancer.

The CDR3 loop is CASSPTGLVETQYF. Here the CDR3 DNA reads TGTGCCAGCTCACCGACAGGGTTAGTCGAGACCCAGTACTTC. The V and J genes are TRBV18 and TRBJ2-5, with 7 bases aligning to TRBD1. The CDR3 is 14 amino acids. The trim removed 3 bases at V and 5 bases at J, leaving 6 bases unmatched. From germline, CDR1 is KGHSH and CDR2 LQKENI.